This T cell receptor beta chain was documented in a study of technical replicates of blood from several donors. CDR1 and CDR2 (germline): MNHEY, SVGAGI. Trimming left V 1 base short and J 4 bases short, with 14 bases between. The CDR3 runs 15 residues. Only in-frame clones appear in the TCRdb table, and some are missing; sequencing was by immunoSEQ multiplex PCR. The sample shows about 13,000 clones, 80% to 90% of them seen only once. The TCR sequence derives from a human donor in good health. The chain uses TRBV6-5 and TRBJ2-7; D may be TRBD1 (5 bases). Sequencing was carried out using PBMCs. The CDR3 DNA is TGTGCCAGCAGTTACTTTTGGGGCCAGGATTACGAGCAGTACTTC. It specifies CASSYFWGQDYEQYF.